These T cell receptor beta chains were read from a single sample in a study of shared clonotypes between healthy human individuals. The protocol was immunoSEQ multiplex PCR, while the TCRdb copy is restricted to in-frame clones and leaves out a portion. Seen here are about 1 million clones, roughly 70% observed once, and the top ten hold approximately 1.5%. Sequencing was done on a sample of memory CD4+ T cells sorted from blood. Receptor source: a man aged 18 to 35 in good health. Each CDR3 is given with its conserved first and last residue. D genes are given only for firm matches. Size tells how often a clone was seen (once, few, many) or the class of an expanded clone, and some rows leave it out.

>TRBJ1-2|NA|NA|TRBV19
TGTGCCAGTAGCGAGGGTGACGGCTATGGCTACACCTTC
CASSEGDGYGYTF
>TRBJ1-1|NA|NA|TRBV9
TGTGCCAGCAGCGTAGTCGGTCAGAGCACTGAAGCTTTCTTT
CASSVVGQSTEAFF
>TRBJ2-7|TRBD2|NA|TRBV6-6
TGTGCCAGCAGTACGGGACTAGCGGGAGTAGAGGCCGAGCAGTACTTC
CASSTGLAGVEAEQYF
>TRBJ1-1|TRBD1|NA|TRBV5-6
TGTGCCAGCAGCTTGTTGACAGGGATATCGAACACTGAAGCTTTCTTT
CASSLLTGISNTEAFF
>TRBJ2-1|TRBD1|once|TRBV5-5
TGTGCCAGCAGCTTGTCGACAGGGTCCTACAATGAGCAGTTCTTC
CASSLSTGSYNEQFF
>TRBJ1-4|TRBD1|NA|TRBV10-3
TGTGCCACCGGGACAGCAACTAATGAAAAACTGTTTTTT
CATGTATNEKLFF
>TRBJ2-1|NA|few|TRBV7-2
TGTGCCAGCAGCTTAAGGGGGACGGATCAGTATGAGCAGTTCTTC
CASSLRGTDQYEQFF
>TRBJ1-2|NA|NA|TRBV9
TGTGCCAGCAGCGACGGGACCTATGGCTACACCTTC
CASSDGTYGYTF
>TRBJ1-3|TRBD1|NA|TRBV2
TGTGCCAGCAGGGTAACAGGGGCTTCAGGAAACACCATATATTTT
CASRVTGASGNTIYF
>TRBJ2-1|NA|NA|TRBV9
TGTGCCAGCAGCACACTTGGGAATGAGCAGTTCTTC
CASSTLGNEQFF
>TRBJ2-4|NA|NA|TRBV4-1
TGCGCCAGCAGCCAAGATCTAGGAGGGGTCCAAAACATTCAGTACTTC
CASSQDLGGVQNIQYF
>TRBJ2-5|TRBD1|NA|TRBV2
TGTGCCAGCAGGGGGACAGGCTTCCAAGAGACCCAGTACTTC
CASRGTGFQETQYF
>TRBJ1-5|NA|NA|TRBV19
TGTGCCAGTAGACCAGGGACTAACTTGAATCAGCCCCAGCATTTT
CASRPGTNLNQPQHF
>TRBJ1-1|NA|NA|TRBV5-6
TGTGCCAGCAGCTTGGTTGGGAGCACTGAAGCTTTCTTT
CASSLVGSTEAFF
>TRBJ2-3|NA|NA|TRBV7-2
TGTGCCAGCAGCTTAGAACGCAAACGCACAGATACGCAGTATTTT
CASSLERKRTDTQYF
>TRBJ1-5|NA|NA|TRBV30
TGTGCCTGGAGTGGTCAGGGAGGGGGGAGTCAGCCCCAGCATTTT
CAWSGQGGGSQPQHF
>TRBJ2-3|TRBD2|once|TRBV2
TGTGCCAGCAGTTCTCTGGCGGGAGGGGGGGATACGCAGTATTTT
CASSSLAGGGDTQYF
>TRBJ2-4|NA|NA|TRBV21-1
TGTGCCAGCAGCAGCCTTAAGTGGAGAGCCAAAAACATTCAGTACTTC
CASSSLKWRAKNIQYF
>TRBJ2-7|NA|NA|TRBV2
TGTGCCTCCCGGATTGATCACTCCTACGAGCAGTACTTC
CASRIDHSYEQYF
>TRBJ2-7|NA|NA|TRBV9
TGTGCCAGCAGCGTAGATGTGGTTATGGGTGAGCAGTACTTC
CASSVDVVMGEQYF
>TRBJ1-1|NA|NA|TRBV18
TGTGCCAGCTCACCGTTTCAGGGGAGCGACACTGAAGCTTTCTTT
CASSPFQGSDTEAFF
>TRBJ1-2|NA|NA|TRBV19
TGTGCCAGTAGGGACATGAAATTCCCCCACTATGGCTACACCTTC
CASRDMKFPHYGYTF
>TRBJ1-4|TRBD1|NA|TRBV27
TGTGCCAGCAGTTTCCGGACAGGGAGGTCAACTAATGAAAAACTGTTTTTT
CASSFRTGRSTNEKLFF
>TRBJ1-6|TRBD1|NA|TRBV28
TGTGCCAGCCTCGGACAGGGGGGTTCACCCCTCCACTTT
CASLGQGGSPLHF
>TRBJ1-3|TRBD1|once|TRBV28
TGTGCCAGCAGTACCCGGGACAGGGGATTCTCTGGAAACACCATATATTTT
CASSTRDRGFSGNTIYF
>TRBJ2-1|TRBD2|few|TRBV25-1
TGTGCCAGCAGTGAACGCGGGAGGGCAGGCAATGAGCAGTTCTTC
CASSERGRAGNEQFF
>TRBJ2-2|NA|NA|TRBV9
TGTGCCAGCAGCGTAGGCCTAGCTTTAGTCGGGGAGCTGTTTTTT
CASSVGLALVGELFF
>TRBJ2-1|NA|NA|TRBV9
TGTGCCAGCAGCGTAAGGACGGCGGGCTCCTACAATGAGCAGTTCTTC
CASSVRTAGSYNEQFF
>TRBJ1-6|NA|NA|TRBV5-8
TGTGCCAGCAGCTGGGACGGAAGGCTGGGCTATAATTCACCCCTCCACTTT
CASSWDGRLGYNSPLHF
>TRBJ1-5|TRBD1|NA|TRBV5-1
TGCGCCAGCAGCAACGGACAGGGGAATCAGCCCCAGCATTTT
CASSNGQGNQPQHF
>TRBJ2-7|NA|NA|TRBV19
TGTGCCAGTAGTATTGGGCCTTCATACGAGCAGTACTTC
CASSIGPSYEQYF
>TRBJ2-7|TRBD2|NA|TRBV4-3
TGCGCCAGCAGCCAAGATATAGCGGGAGGTTCCTACGAGCAGTACTTC
CASSQDIAGGSYEQYF
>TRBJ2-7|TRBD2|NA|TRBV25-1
TGTGCCAGTACTGGGTCGGAGCGGGAGAGGAACGAGCAGTACTTC
CASTGSERERNEQYF
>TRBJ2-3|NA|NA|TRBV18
TGTGCCAGCTCAACGGCTGGGGATACGCAGTATTTT
CASSTAGDTQYF
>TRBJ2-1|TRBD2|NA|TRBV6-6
TGTGCCAGCAGTTCCTTAGCGGGAGCTTCCTACAATGAGCAGTTCTTC
CASSSLAGASYNEQFF
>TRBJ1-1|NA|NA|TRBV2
TGTGCCAGCAGTGAAAACCCGGGGGCGAACACTGAAGCTTTCTTT
CASSENPGANTEAFF
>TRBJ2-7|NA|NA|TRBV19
TGTGCCAGTAGTCAGGGCCGGACCTACGAGCAGTACTTC
CASSQGRTYEQYF
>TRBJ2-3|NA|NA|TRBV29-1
TGCAGCGTTGAATGGGGGCGTGGAGATACGCAGTATTTT
CSVEWGRGDTQYF
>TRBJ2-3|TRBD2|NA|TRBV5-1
TGCGCCAGCAGCCCTCCGGGACTAGCGGGGGGAACAGATACGCAGTATTTT
CASSPPGLAGGTDTQYF
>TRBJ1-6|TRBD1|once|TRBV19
TGTGCCAGTACCCCAACAGGGGCTGGTTCACCCCTCCACTTT
CASTPTGAGSPLHF
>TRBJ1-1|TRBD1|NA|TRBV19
TGTGCCAGTAGAGTAGACAGGGCGTCTGAAGCTTTCTTT
CASRVDRASEAFF
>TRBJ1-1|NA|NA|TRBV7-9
TGTGCCAGCAGCCCTTCCAGGGACACTGAAGCTTTCTTT
CASSPSRDTEAFF
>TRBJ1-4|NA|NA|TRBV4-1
TGCGCCAGCAGCCAAGAACGACAGAGAGATGAAAAACTGTTTTTT
CASSQERQRDEKLFF
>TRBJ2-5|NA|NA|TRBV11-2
TGTGCCAGCAGCCGCCCGGCAGGCTGGGAGACCCAGTACTTC
CASSRPAGWETQYF
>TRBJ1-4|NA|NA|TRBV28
TGTGCCAGCAGTTTACAACGTGAAAAACTGTTTTTT
CASSLQREKLFF
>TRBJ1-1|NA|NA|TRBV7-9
TGTGCCAGCAGCCCCGTAAACGGGAGAAACACTGAAGCTTTCTTT
CASSPVNGRNTEAFF
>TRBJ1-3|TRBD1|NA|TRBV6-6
TGTGCCAGCAGCGGGGACAGGGCTGGAAACACCATATATTTT
CASSGDRAGNTIYF
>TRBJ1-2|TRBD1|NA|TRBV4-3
TGCGCCAGCAGCCAAGAGACAGGGAGGGATGGCTACACCTTC
CASSQETGRDGYTF
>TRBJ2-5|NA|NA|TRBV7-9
TGTGCCAGCAGCTTCGGGACCCACGAGACCCAGTACTTC
CASSFGTHETQYF
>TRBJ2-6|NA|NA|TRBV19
TGTGCCAGTAGTTCAAAATTTGGGGCCAACGTCCTGACTTTC
CASSSKFGANVLTF
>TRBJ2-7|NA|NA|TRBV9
TGTGCCAGCAGCCCCAACCCACAGGGAACCGAGCAGTACTTC
CASSPNPQGTEQYF
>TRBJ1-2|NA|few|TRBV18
TGTGCCAGCTCACCACAAGTCTATGGCTACACCTTC
CASSPQVYGYTF
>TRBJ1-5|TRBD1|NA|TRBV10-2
TGCGCCAGCGCGACAGGGACAAGGGGTCAGCCCCAGCATTTT
CASATGTRGQPQHF
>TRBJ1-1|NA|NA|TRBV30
TGTGCCTGGAATCCACAGGAGAACACTGAAGCTTTCTTT
CAWNPQENTEAFF
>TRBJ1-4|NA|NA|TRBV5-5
TGTGCCAGCGCCCCCTCGGGTCGCATTAATGAAAAACTGTTTTTT
CASAPSGRINEKLFF
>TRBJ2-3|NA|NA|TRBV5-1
TGCGCCAGCAGCTCCAGGACCCCCACAGATACGCAGTATTTT
CASSSRTPTDTQYF
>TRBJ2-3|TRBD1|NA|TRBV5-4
TGTGCCAGCAGCTCAGGACAGGGTTCGGAGTATTTT
CASSSGQGSEYF